This T cell receptor beta chain was identified during a study of Ad26.COV2.S vaccination and SARS-CoV-2 variants. Assay: immunoSEQ multiplex PCR; the TCRdb copy retains only in-frame clones and omits some. The sample yields fewer than 100,000 clones, about four fifths seen once. The study's findings and limits: The authors reported substantial breadth in spike-specific CD8+ and CD4+ T cell responses after vaccination.

Trimming removed 5 bases from V and 0 bases from J, with 10 bases in between. The CDR3 runs to 14 residues. The germline gives CDR1 SGHVS, CDR2 FNYEAQ. Concerning this clone: Its specificity is unknown.

This receptor was obtained from a human donor who had recovered from COVID-19. This sequence joins TRBV7-6 and TRBJ2-5; D remains ambiguous. The sequences come from peripheral blood, collected after recovery from COVID-19. The chain's CDR3 is CASSGNRYQETQYF. CDR3 DNA: TGTGCCAGCAGCGGAAACAGATACCAAGAGACCCAGTACTTC. Full variable domain (remainder filled in from reference TRBV7-6 and TRBJ2-5): GAGVSQSPRYKVTKRGQDVALRCDPISGHVSLYWYRQALGQGPEFLTYFNYEAQQDKSGLPNDRFSAERPEGSISTLTIQRTEQRDSAMYRCASSGNRYQETQYFGPGTRLLVL.